This T cell receptor beta chain was documented in a study of identical twins. TCRdb recomputed calls from the 5' RACE reads with MiXCR, one row per CDR3 protein. The sample records hundreds of thousands of distinct CDR3 sequences, 12% being singletons. CDR1 is MNHEY, CDR2 SVGAGI, per germline. With V trimmed by 6 bases and J by 2 bases, 4 bases remained unmatched. The CDR3 totals 14 residues. These same data were also listed under a study on yellow fever vaccine responses in identical twins.

The sequence derives from a woman between 18 and 29 years old in good health. The rearrangement uses TRBV6-5 and TRBJ2-3; 8 bases match TRBD2. Sequenced: CD8+ T cells sorted from blood. CDR3 sequence reads: CASRLLADTDTQYF. The CDR3 region has the DNA TGTGCCAGCAGATTACTAGCGGACACAGATACGCAGTATTTT.